Each of the 16 T cell receptor beta chains below was sequenced from the same sample in a study of PD-1 blockade in classical Hodgkin lymphoma. Patients all relapsed after autologous stem cell transplantation, and there was variation in brentuximab vedotin exposure. Measured with immunoSEQ multiplex PCR; TCRdb has only the in-frame clones, and not every one. The table lists around 20,000 clones, approximately 70% of them singletons. Specimen: peripheral blood mononuclear cells (PBMCs), collected at baseline. The receptors shown here come from a human donor with classical Hodgkin lymphoma.

The V and J genes are TRBV7-2 and TRBJ1-2, with a weak D call TRBD1 (5 bases). Germline values: CDR1 SGHTA, CDR2 FQGNSA. Trimming pared 8 bases from V and 6 bases from J, leaving 22 bases between. The CDR3 loop spans 15 amino acids. This CDR3 is CASEGTGQSIDGYTF. Written as DNA, the CDR3 is TGTGCCAGCGAAGGGACGGGGCAGAGCATCGATGGCTACACCTTC.

A few counts support this clone. This rearrangement joins TRBV28 to TRBJ1-3; tentatively, D is TRBD1 (6 bases). The CDR3 contains 14 residues. Trimming removed 7 bases from V and 2 bases from J, with 12 bases in between. Germline V gene sequence: CDR1 MDHEN, CDR2 SYDVKM. CDR3 loop: CASNAGDTGNTIYF. The CDR3 nucleotides are TGTGCCAGCAATGCAGGGGATACTGGAAACACCATATATTTT.

The chain links TRBV27 to TRBJ2-3; D is undetermined. V dropped 0 bases and J dropped 4 bases, with 11 bases sitting between them. CDR3 length: 15 residues. Germline V lookup: CDR1 MNHEY, CDR2 SMNVEV (reference sequence). The CDR3 coding sequence is TGTGCCAGCAGTTTATCGTCGCAGGTGGCAGATACGCAGTATTTT. This gives the protein CASSLSSQVADTQYF.

The V call is TRBV6-6, the J call TRBJ1-2, with 7 bases that match TRBD1. Germline CDR1 MNHNY, CDR2 SVGAGI (reference sequence). The CDR3 has 16 residues. V trimming: 4 bases; J trimming: 1 base; junction bases outside the gene matches: 9. CDR3 DNA: TGTGCCAGCAGTTCTAATCGACAGGGAGGTAACTATGGCTACACCTTC. Translated: CASSSNRQGGNYGYTF.

The chain combines TRBV28 with TRBJ2-3, with D possibly being TRBD1 (5 bases). This CDR3 comprises 14 residues. V shed 5 bases and J shed 2 bases, with 11 bases lying between them. Germline-derived CDR1 and CDR2 are MDHEN and SYDVKM. CDR3 nucleotide sequence: TGTGCCAGCAGTACGACAGATTACACAGATACGCAGTATTTT. It encodes CASSTTDYTDTQYF.

The rearrangement links TRBV6-6 to TRBJ2-3, with TRBD2 identical over 13 bases. Per the germline V gene, CDR1 is MNHNY and CDR2 is SVGAGI (reference sequence). The CDR3 totals 16 residues. Trimming cost V 0 bases and J 3 bases; bases outside gene matches: 0. The chain's CDR3 is CASSYSGLAGTDTQYF. The CDR3 nucleotides are TGTGCCAGCAGTTACTCGGGACTAGCGGGGACAGATACGCAGTATTTT.

The CDR3 DNA follows: TGCGCCAGCAGCCCAACTAGCGGGAGGTACTCCTACGAGCAGTACTTC. Encoded protein: CASSPTSGRYSYEQYF. V and J are TRBV5-1 and TRBJ2-7; 12 nucleotides align to TRBD2. V shed 4 bases, J shed 0 bases, and the junction held 5 bases outside the gene matches. The germline V gene has CDR1 SGHRS and CDR2 YFSETQ. The CDR3 totals 16 residues.

The chain joins TRBV28 to TRBJ1-2, with 7 positions matching TRBD1. The CDR3 is 13 residues long. Germline CDR1 reads MDHEN; CDR2 reads SYDVKM. V gave up 6 bases and J gave up 1 base; unmatched junction bases: 2. CDR3 loop: CASRRGLNYGYTF. As DNA, the CDR3 is TGTGCCAGCAGGAGGGGGCTTAACTATGGCTACACCTTC.

The chain has TRBV28 and TRBJ2-5; D not resolved. With the DNA end fitting TRBJ2-7 better, the J assignment may be wrong. This CDR3 contains 17 residues. Germline loops: CDR1 MDHEN, CDR2 SYDVKM. The CDR3 DNA follows: TGTGCCAGCAGTTTACCTCGAACCCAGGCCTCCTCCTACGAGCAGTACTTC. Translation gives CASSLPRTQASSYEQYF.

This chain joins TRBV30 and TRBJ2-6; D is undetermined. V was cut by 2 bases and J by 0 bases, with 5 bases left in between. The CDR3 contains 14 residues. Germline lookup yields CDR1 GTSNPN and CDR2 SVGIG (reference sequence). Here the CDR3 reads CAWSPGSGANVLTF. The CDR3 DNA reads TGTGCCTGGAGTCCCGGCTCTGGGGCCAACGTCCTGACTTTC.

V gene TRBV29-1 combines with J gene TRBJ2-7; D is undetermined. V lost 5 bases, J lost 0 bases, and 11 bases lay in between. The CDR3 contains 13 residues. Germline V gene data show CDR1 as SQVTM and CDR2 as ANQGSEA. The CDR3 here is CSVPAPSSYEQYF. CDR3 nucleotides: TGCAGCGTTCCAGCGCCGAGCTCCTACGAGCAGTACTTC.

V and J are TRBV6-1 and TRBJ2-2; no clear D. The CDR3 is 16 amino acids. The germline gives CDR1 MNHNS, CDR2 SASEGT. V was trimmed by 4 bases and J by 8 bases, leaving 20 bases between them. The CDR3 coding sequence is TGTGCCAGCAGTGCCTTAAGCATACCCTCTACGGGGGAGCTGTTTTTT. Amino acids: CASSALSIPSTGELFF.

The chain carries TRBV2 and TRBJ1-3; D is unclear. V lost 0 bases and J 4 bases, leaving 4 bases between the germline ends. The germline V gene has CDR1 SNHLY and CDR2 FYNNEI. The CDR3 sequence is 13 residues long. DNA of the CDR3: TGTGCCAGCAGTGAAGCGTGGGGAAACACCATATATTTT. Translating gives CASSEAWGNTIYF.

This chain links TRBV7-2 with TRBJ2-7; no clear D. This CDR3 is 11 amino acids long. Germline loops: CDR1 SGHTA, CDR2 FQGNSA. V dropped 3 bases and J dropped 6 bases, with 6 bases sitting between them. CDR3 DNA: TGTGCCAGCAGCTTCTTTGGCGAGCAGTACTTC. This translates into CASSFFGEQYF.

CDR3 coding DNA: TGTGCCAGCAGTTCCCCCCCAGTGGAGACCCAGTACTTC. It codes for CASSSPPVETQYF. V usage is TRBV28 and J usage is TRBJ2-5, with D unresolved. V dropped 4 bases and J dropped 5 bases, with 11 bases sitting between them. The CDR3 is 13 residues long. Germline V CDR1 and CDR2: MDHEN, SYDVKM.

This chain connects TRBV19 to TRBJ2-7; D is ambiguous. This CDR3 is built from 13 residues. V lost 3 bases and J 2 bases, leaving 8 bases between the germline ends. Per the germline V gene, CDR1 is LNHDA and CDR2 is SQIVND (reference sequence). The CDR3 sequence: CASSIWLTYEQYF. CDR3 bases: TGTGCCAGTAGTATCTGGCTGACCTACGAGCAGTACTTC.